This T cell receptor beta chain was captured by sequencing in a study of monozygotic twins with inflammatory bowel disease. Using the 5' RACE reads, TCRdb records one entry per CDR3 protein without DNA. The sample features 300,000 to 400,000 distinct CDR3 sequences, with 2% to 2.5% in its top ten. CDR1 and CDR2 (germline): MNHEY, SMNVEV (reference sequence). CDR3 size: 17 residues. The gene calls are TRBV27 and TRBJ2-1; TCRdb's D gene call, TRBD1, goes unchecked for lack of DNA. This clonotype was obtained from a human donor with ulcerative colitis or Crohn's disease, or a healthy co-twin of an affected twin (not recorded which). The sequenced sample was blood. CDR3 amino acids: CASSLFPAPANYNEQFF.